This T cell receptor beta chain was identified in a study of OX40 agonist ivuxolimab in advanced cancers. About the study: Anti-PD-1, anti-PD-L1 or anti-CTLA-4 therapy given earlier was allowed, and 40% had some.

This clone appeared a single time. The repertoire was sequenced with immunoSEQ multiplex PCR; TCRdb's copy has only in-frame clones and lacks some. The table has around 62,000 clones, 70% to 85% seen once. Individuals having autoimmune disease history or systemic immunosuppression were not enrolled. CDR1 SGHTA and CDR2 FQGNSA come from the germline V gene. There are 13 residues in the CDR3. V was clipped by 5 bases and J by 9 bases, with 14 bases between them. This TCR came from an adult with an advanced solid tumor such as melanoma, head and neck, liver or kidney cancer. The sequencing used CD4+ or CD8+ T cells sorted from blood, collected in a trial of the OX40 agonist ivuxolimab. V is TRBV7-2 and J is TRBJ2-1, with D hard to call. The CDR3 sequence: CASSAFGSPEQFF. Written as DNA, the CDR3 is TGTGCCAGCAGCGCATTCGGGTCTCCTGAGCAGTTCTTC.